Reported below is one T cell receptor beta chain. Looked up from germline, CDR1 is SGHNT and CDR2 is YYREEE (reference sequence). The CDR3 runs 17 residues. V shed 0 bases and J shed 7 bases, with 20 bases lying between them. The data derive from a study of cytomegalovirus exposure and HLA in healthy donors. The PCR used 60 Vbeta and 13 Jbeta primers. Using immunoSEQ multiplex PCR, the repertoire was profiled, and TCRdb retains in-frame clones only, with some absent. The table lists 130,000 or so clones, around nine tenths of them singletons. This TCR was recovered from a woman aged 30 to 39 in good health and CMV-seronegative. Sequenced material: PBMCs. The genes are TRBV5-4 and TRBJ2-1, with a tentative D call TRBD2 (7 bases). CDR3 sequence: CASSLAGGRGIENEQFF. The CDR3 DNA reads as TGTGCCAGCAGCTTGGCCGGGGGGCGGGGGATTGAGAATGAGCAGTTCTTC.